The rows below give T cell receptor beta chains drawn from one sample of a study of T cell changes during pregnancy in multiple sclerosis. Method: immunoSEQ multiplex PCR; TCRdb's copy keeps in-frame clones and lacks some. The sample holds tens of thousands of clones, 90% to 95% seen once. Sequencing was performed on peripheral blood, taken before pregnancy. The receptors stem from a female donor with multiple sclerosis, enrolled in a pregnancy study. CDR3s include the opening cysteine and the closing phenylalanine or tryptophan.

cdr3_aa	v_call	j_call
CASSLKSGDEKLFF	TRBV5-4	TRBJ1-4
CASSGPLPGANVLTF	TRBV9	TRBJ2-6
CASSAPGTGNSPLHF	TRBV9	TRBJ1-6
CASSQEMRAGAPDTQYF	TRBV4-2	TRBJ2-3
CASRGTGKISNQPQHF	TRBV21-1	TRBJ1-5
CAWSYGPEGGSPLHF	TRBV30	TRBJ1-6
CSADRSTEAFF	TRBV29-1	TRBJ1-1
CASSFKRGTEAFF	TRBV11-3	TRBJ1-1
CASSSTGGNEKLFF	TRBV7-9	TRBJ1-4
CASSERSQPQHF	TRBV19	TRBJ1-5
CASGLGQYNSPLHF	TRBV12-5	TRBJ1-6
CASSYRRGGVYEQYF	TRBV6-5	TRBJ2-7
CASSFERGKNIQYF	TRBV5-4	TRBJ2-4
CASSATGEAGNTIYF	TRBV5-8	TRBJ1-3
CASSVETGSGNQPQHF	TRBV7-2	TRBJ1-5
CASSLIGVAEAFF	TRBV7-9	TRBJ1-1